Detailed here is one T cell receptor (beta chain). This sample is part of a study of T cells in Graves' hyperthyroidism and ophthalmopathy. V was cut by 4 bases and J by 8 bases, with 9 bases left in between. The CDR3 is 13 residues long. There were TCR beta CDR3 regions amplified from RNA transcripts. Carried out on the TCR CDR3, a first-round RT-PCR used the HTBI primer set. TCRdb re-analysed the multiplex PCR reads in MiXCR, keeping a single row per CDR3 protein. Here the sample spans more than 550,000 distinct CDR3 sequences, around a sixth being singletons. Sample: blood. This chain joins TRBV12-3 or TRBV12-4 and TRBJ1-6; D unclear. The TCR comes from a woman in her fifties or sixties with Graves' hyperthyroidism that later progressed to Graves' ophthalmopathy. CDR3 in DNA: TGTGCCAGCAGTTACCCAGGTCATTCACCCCTCCACTTT. Amino acid sequence: CASSYPGHSPLHF.